This T cell receptor (beta chain) was identified in a study of blood T cells in healthy people across ages. General observations from the study: Age brought a roughly linear fall in TCR beta diversity measured per million T cells. Long-lived donors exceeded aged donors in naive CD4+ cells and diversity.

Caucasian, healthy and from Russia, the donors were aged between about 6 and 90. A second PCR, run for about 7 to 11 cycles, used a sample-barcoded 5' primer plus a J-beta primer mix. All samples yielded 3 million or more CDR3-containing paired-end reads. Each CDR3 protein is one row after TCRdb ran MiXCR on the 5' RACE reads. Here the sample spans just under 750,000 distinct CDR3 sequences, roughly 20% being singletons. Trimming cost V 1 base and J 4 bases, with 8 bases left between them. The CDR3 spans 12 residues. Germline CDR1 is SQVTM and CDR2 is ANQGSEA. This clonotype has more than one count but fewer than ten. Its specificity is not known.

The clonotype originates from a man between 65 and 80 years old in good health. Sequencing was done on a sample of blood. J is TRBJ2-7 and V is TRBV29-1; unclear D gene. The CDR3 DNA sequence: TGCAGCGTTGAAGGCCTTAGTTACGAGCAGTACTTC. This translates into CSVEGLSYEQYF.